The 4 T cell receptor beta chains reported below all come from one sample, sequenced in a study of blood T cell repertoires in COVID-19. Clones were read by immunoSEQ multiplex PCR, and TCRdb kept only the in-frame ones, dropping some. The sample lists 130,000 to 150,000 clones; roughly 83% were seen once. Sequencing input: PBMCs or T cells enriched from blood (not recorded which). These receptors came from a man aged 45-65 years who had recovered from COVID-19.

The chain uses TRBV7-8 and TRBJ1-4, with D perhaps TRBD1 (5 bases). Germline assignment: CDR1 SGHVS and CDR2 FQNEAQ. Trimming took off 4 bases at V and 13 bases at J, with 16 bases between the two ends. The CDR3 consists of 13 residues. CDR3 coding DNA: TGTGCCAGCAGCTCGGGGGAGTCGGCGAGACTGTTTTTT. Amino acids: CASSSGESARLFF.

V gene TRBV27 combines with J gene TRBJ2-7; 7 nucleotides agree with TRBD1. CDR3 length equals 15 residues. Trimming cost V 0 bases and J 5 bases; bases outside gene matches: 7. Germline CDR1 is MNHEY and CDR2 is SMNVEV (reference sequence). CDR3 sequence: CASSLSRGRLDEQYF. CDR3 coding DNA: TGTGCCAGCAGTTTATCGAGGGGGCGTCTGGACGAGCAGTACTTC.

The V and J genes are TRBV9 and TRBJ1-4, with TRBD1 matching 9 bases. CDR1 and CDR2 (germline): SGDLS, YYNGEE. Trimming removed 0 bases from V and 7 bases from J; junction bases left unmatched: 4. The CDR3 contains 15 residues. DNA of the CDR3: TGTGCCAGCAGCGTAGCAGGGACAGGGATTGAAAAACTGTTTTTT. This translates into CASSVAGTGIEKLFF.

This clone was detected only a few times. This sequence joins TRBV7-2 and TRBJ1-5; 7 nucleotides match TRBD1. V lost 2 bases to trimming and J lost 1 base; unmatched junction nucleotides: 8. Per germline, CDR1 SGHTA and CDR2 FQGNSA. The CDR3 totals 17 residues. The CDR3 region is CASSLRDSQMSNQPQHF. The CDR3 region has the DNA TGTGCCAGCAGCTTAAGGGACAGCCAAATGAGCAATCAGCCCCAGCATTTT.